The clone carrying this T cell receptor (beta chain) was recorded many times. The entry originates in a study of T-cell reconstitution after alpha-beta-depleted transplantation in children. Germline V lookup: CDR1 DFQATT, CDR2 SNEGSKA (reference sequence). The CDR3 consists of 12 residues. The TCRbeta library was prepared with unique molecular identifiers. TCRdb re-called the PCR reads through MiXCR, storing one row per CDR3 protein. The table has 200,000 to 250,000 distinct CDR3 sequences, around 12% seen once; the top ten hold 2.6%. This rearrangement joins TRBV20-1 to TRBJ2-1; D is ambiguous. The sample consisted of PBMCs from the stem cell graft donor, taken from the stem cell graft. The TCR was taken from a human donor who donated a stem cell graft to a child with acute lymphoblastic leukemia. CDR3 in amino acids: CTAVGGYNEQFF. Here the CDR3 DNA reads TGCACCGCCGTGGGCGGTTACAATGAGCAGTTCTTC.